Each of the 12 T cell receptor beta chains below was sequenced from the same sample in a study of regulatory T cells in long-lasting Graves disease. Arm-PCR of CDR3 regions with iRepertoire HTBI primers generated TCR beta libraries. One entry per CDR3 protein results from TCRdb running MiXCR on the multiplex PCR reads. This table holds a few hundred thousand distinct CDR3 sequences, about 20% found once. The time point denotes: persistent/refractory GD, antithyroid drugs over 5 years with positive TRAb. The authors made the TCR library using RNA they extracted from PBMCs. Sequences were derived from peripheral blood mononuclear cells (PBMCs), sampled when the disease was refractory, from a patient treated with antithyroid drugs. All receptors derive from a female donor with Graves disease.

At least ten counts were recorded for this clonotype. The chain uses TRBV11-2 and TRBJ2-7; 11 bases fit TRBD2. The CDR3 sequence is 14 residues long. The junction had 3 bases not matched to a gene; V was cut back by 5 bases and J by 3 bases. CDR1 SGHAT and CDR2 FQNNGV come from the germline V gene. The CDR3 protein is CASSPGLADYEQYF. CDR3 DNA: TGTGCCAGCAGCCCGGGACTAGCGGACTACGAGCAGTACTTC.

The V and J genes are TRBV12-3 or TRBV12-4 and TRBJ1-3, with no clear D. V lost 6 bases to trimming and J lost 9 bases, with 21 bases between them. The CDR3 has 15 amino acids. CDR3: CASRQPGTLLATIYF. The DNA of the CDR3 is TGTGCCAGCAGGCAGCCGGGTACTCTCCTGGCCACCATATATTTT.

This clonotype was counted ten times or more. The chain uses TRBV2 and TRBJ2-4; tentative D call: TRBD2 (6 bases). This CDR3 contains 16 residues. V was shortened by 5 bases and J by 1 base, with 15 bases between the two germline ends. Germline V CDR1 and CDR2: SNHLY, FYNNEI. This CDR3 reads CASSFPDGGAKNIQYF. CDR3 in DNA: TGTGCCAGCAGTTTCCCCGATGGGGGGGCCAAAAACATTCAGTACTTC.

This clonotype was recorded a few times. In nucleotides, the CDR3 is TGTGCCTGGAGTGGAGGACAGGGAGAAGAGACCCAGTACTTC. Amino acids: CAWSGGQGEETQYF. V and J are TRBV30 and TRBJ2-5; 8 nucleotides agree with TRBD1. V was pared by 1 base and J by 3 bases, with 4 bases of the junction left unmatched. The CDR3 has 14 residues. Germline V gene lookup returns CDR1 GTSNPN and CDR2 SVGIG (reference sequence).

This clonotype was picked up many times. This chain links TRBV29-1 with TRBJ1-1; 12 nucleotides line up with TRBD1. CDR1 is SQVTM, CDR2 ANQGSEA, per germline. After removal of 7 bases from V and 4 bases from J, the junction contained 7 bases not matched to a gene. This CDR3 is 14 amino acids long. The CDR3 DNA follows: TGCAGCGGGAGGGACAGGGGGCAAGTCACTGAAGCTTTCTTT. Its protein product is CSGRDRGQVTEAFF.

The gene calls are TRBV4-2 and TRBJ2-7; TRBD1 matches at 10 bases. The CDR3 has 14 amino acids. V was pared by 3 bases and J by 3 bases, with 2 bases of the junction left unmatched. Germline CDR1 is LGHNA and CDR2 is YNFKEQ. CDR3 bases: TGTGCCAGCAGCCAGGACAGGGGGATCTACGAGCAGTACTTC. Amino acid sequence: CASSQDRGIYEQYF.

Many counts were recorded for this clonotype. The chain recombines TRBV20-1 with TRBJ2-7; D could derive from TRBD1 or TRBD2 (5 bases each). The V and J ends lost 0 bases and 1 base respectively, with 10 bases between them. Germline loops: CDR1 DFQATT, CDR2 SNEGSKA (reference sequence). This CDR3 is built from 14 residues. DNA of the CDR3: TGCAGTGCTAGAGATCTGGGGACGTCCTACGAGCAGTACTTC. Translation: CSARDLGTSYEQYF.

V gene TRBV6-1 combines with J gene TRBJ1-1, with 8 bases lining up with TRBD1. The germline V gene has CDR1 MNHNS and CDR2 SASEGT. This CDR3 comprises 13 residues. With V trimmed by 6 bases and J by 3 bases, 3 bases remained unmatched. The DNA for the CDR3 is TGTGCCAGCAGCGACAGGGGATACACTGAAGCTTTCTTT. Translated: CASSDRGYTEAFF.

A few counts support this clonotype. The genes are TRBV30 and TRBJ1-6; D remains ambiguous. The CDR3 loop spans 15 amino acids. V was trimmed by 3 bases and J by 7 bases, leaving 16 bases between them. Per germline, CDR1 GTSNPN and CDR2 SVGIG (reference sequence). The CDR3 here is CAWSETSGPNSPLHF. DNA for the CDR3: TGTGCCTGGAGCGAAACCTCAGGCCCGAATTCACCCCTCCACTTT.

This clonotype was counted only a few times. The V gene is TRBV7-9, the J gene TRBJ1-6; maybe TRBD1 (5 bases). The germline V gene encodes CDR1 SEHNR and CDR2 FQNEAQ (reference sequence). Trimming removed 4 bases from V and 10 bases from J, with 11 bases in between. CDR3 length: 13 amino acids. CDR3 amino acids: CASSSKGQSPLHF. The CDR3 nucleotides read TGTGCCAGCAGCTCCAAGGGGCAATCACCCCTCCACTTT.

This chain joins TRBV19 and TRBJ2-5; 10 bases are shared with TRBD2. From germline, CDR1 is LNHDA and CDR2 SQIVND (reference sequence). CDR3 length equals 14 residues. The junction had 5 bases not matched to a gene; V was cut back by 3 bases and J by 7 bases. The CDR3 region is CASSMTSGRRTQYF. CDR3 DNA: TGTGCCAGTAGTATGACTAGCGGGCGCCGGACCCAGTACTTC.

This clonotype was counted only a few times. The rearrangement links TRBV5-6 to TRBJ1-1; tentatively, D is TRBD1 (6 bases). The V end lost 4 bases, the J end lost 4 bases, and 17 bases lay between the germline ends. The CDR3 totals 15 residues. Germline V lookup: CDR1 SGHDT, CDR2 YYEEEE. DNA of the CDR3: TGTGCCAGCAGCAAAACCAGGGGCCGAGGCACTGAAGCTTTCTTT. Encoded protein: CASSKTRGRGTEAFF.